This T cell receptor beta chain derives from a study of cytomegalovirus exposure and HLA in healthy donors. The donors were members of the validation cohort, which comprised 120 subjects and was separate from the first cohort of roughly 700 subjects. Study-wide points: Subsequent analysis showed first-cohort TCR clusters tending to co-occur in some 120 validation repertoires. In vitro confirmation showed a few CMV-associated chains to be CMV antigen specific. The classifier, whose performance was assessed in both the original and validation cohorts, reportedly diagnosed cytomegalovirus status with high specificity and sensitivity.

Only in-frame clones appear in the TCRdb table, and some are missing; sequencing was by immunoSEQ multiplex PCR. The table records a few hundred thousand clones, over 75% of them present only once. Of note for this clone: No antigen is known for it.

Trimming cost V 4 bases and J 5 bases, with 11 bases left between them. This CDR3 spans 13 amino acids. CDR1 MNHEY and CDR2 SVGAGI come from the germline V gene. The chain combines TRBV6-5 with TRBJ2-5, with D maybe TRBD2 (5 bases). The source material was PBMCs. The sequence derives from a woman aged 18-30 years in good health and CMV-seronegative. CDR3 bases: TGTGCCAGCAGTTTAACGGGATTGGAGACCCAGTACTTC. The encoded protein is CASSLTGLETQYF.